A selection of T cell receptor beta chains follows, all from one sample in a study of blood T cell repertoires in COVID-19. TCRdb's copy holds only in-frame clones and misses some; the assay was immunoSEQ multiplex PCR. The sample yields a few hundred thousand clones, around nine tenths seen once. Input material: PBMCs or T cells enriched from blood (not recorded which). These receptors all come from a young woman who had been exposed to COVID-19. Each CDR3 is given with its conserved first and last residue. The D gene is left open where the match is weak. Clone size, where shown, is once, few, many, or a class for clones that have expanded.

clone_size: .
j_call: TRBJ1-6
d_call: .
v_call: TRBV27
cdr3_nt: TGTGCCAGCAGTTCCCACCAGGTCCTACTTAATTCACCCCTCCACTTT
cdr3_aa: CASSSHQVLLNSPLHF

clone_size: .
j_call: TRBJ2-1
d_call: TRBD1
v_call: TRBV6-5
cdr3_nt: TGTGCCAGCAGTCGGACAGGATACAATGAGCAGTTCTTC
cdr3_aa: CASSRTGYNEQFF

clone_size: .
j_call: TRBJ2-7
d_call: .
v_call: TRBV6-5
cdr3_nt: TGTGCCAGCAGGACCTCTGGCGGCGCCTACGAGCAGTACTTC
cdr3_aa: CASRTSGGAYEQYF

clone_size: few
j_call: TRBJ2-7
d_call: TRBD1
v_call: TRBV18
cdr3_nt: TGTGCCAGCTCACCACCGGCAGGGGGCGCGGGTGAGCAGTACTTC
cdr3_aa: CASSPPAGGAGEQYF

clone_size: few
j_call: TRBJ2-1
d_call: .
v_call: TRBV4-2
cdr3_nt: TGTGCCAGCAGCCCCCAAGCTTATAACAATGAGCAGTTCTTC
cdr3_aa: CASSPQAYNNEQFF

clone_size: .
j_call: TRBJ1-2
d_call: TRBD1
v_call: TRBV10-3
cdr3_nt: TGTGCCATCAGTGAGGTACAGGGGGCGTCCGGCTACACCTTC
cdr3_aa: CAISEVQGASGYTF

clone_size: .
j_call: TRBJ2-5
d_call: TRBD2
v_call: TRBV24-1
cdr3_nt: TGTGCCACCAGTGATTTGGGACTAGCGGGAGAGACCCAGTACTTC
cdr3_aa: CATSDLGLAGETQYF

clone_size: .
j_call: TRBJ2-1
d_call: .
v_call: TRBV7-2
cdr3_nt: TGTGCCAGCAGCTTAGGGGGAGCAGTACCGCTAGGAAATGAGCAGTTCTTC
cdr3_aa: CASSLGGAVPLGNEQFF

clone_size: .
j_call: TRBJ2-7
d_call: .
v_call: TRBV30
cdr3_nt: TGTGCCTGGAGACTACGGGGAGCAGAGCAGTACTTC
cdr3_aa: CAWRLRGAEQYF

clone_size: .
j_call: TRBJ1-2
d_call: TRBD1
v_call: TRBV5-4
cdr3_nt: TGTGCCAGCAGCACGGGACAGGGGGCGGACTATGGCTACACCTTC
cdr3_aa: CASSTGQGADYGYTF

clone_size: once
j_call: TRBJ2-1
d_call: TRBD1
v_call: TRBV2
cdr3_nt: TGTGCCAGCAGTTGGGACAGGGGAAAAGGTTACAATGAGCAGTTCTTC
cdr3_aa: CASSWDRGKGYNEQFF

clone_size: .
j_call: TRBJ2-7
d_call: .
v_call: TRBV7-6
cdr3_nt: TGTGCCAGCAGCCCCCCGCGGTCCTACGAGCAGTACTTC
cdr3_aa: CASSPPRSYEQYF

clone_size: .
j_call: TRBJ1-4
d_call: .
v_call: TRBV2
cdr3_nt: TGTGCCAGCAGTGGCAGGGTCTCTAATGAAAAACTGTTTTTT
cdr3_aa: CASSGRVSNEKLFF

clone_size: .
j_call: TRBJ2-1
d_call: TRBD2
v_call: TRBV27
cdr3_nt: TGTGCCAGCAGTTTAAACCCGGGACTAGCGGGAAACCGCAATGAGCAGTTCTTC
cdr3_aa: CASSLNPGLAGNRNEQFF

clone_size: .
j_call: TRBJ2-1
d_call: TRBD2
v_call: TRBV7-3
cdr3_nt: TGTGCCAGCAGCGGTGAGCGGGGGGAGCAGTTCTTC
cdr3_aa: CASSGERGEQFF

clone_size: .
j_call: TRBJ1-1
d_call: TRBD1
v_call: TRBV6-2/TRBV6-3
cdr3_nt: TGTGCCAGCAGTTCCGCCCTGACAGGGCTGAAGCTTTTCTTT
cdr3_aa: CASSSALTGLKLFF

clone_size: .
j_call: TRBJ2-1
d_call: .
v_call: TRBV6-5
cdr3_nt: TGTGCCAGCAGTTACTCGGCGACTAGTCAATACAATGAGCAGTTCTTC
cdr3_aa: CASSYSATSQYNEQFF

clone_size: .
j_call: TRBJ2-5
d_call: .
v_call: TRBV27
cdr3_nt: TGTGCCAGCAGTTCCCGGGAGCTTGAGACCCAGTACTTC
cdr3_aa: CASSSRELETQYF

clone_size: .
j_call: TRBJ1-5
d_call: .
v_call: TRBV19
cdr3_nt: TGTGCCAGTAGTATAGAGGGCAGGGATAATCAGCCCCAGCATTTT
cdr3_aa: CASSIEGRDNQPQHF

clone_size: .
j_call: TRBJ2-5
d_call: TRBD1
v_call: TRBV15
cdr3_nt: TGTGCCACCAGCAACCTCAGGGGGAAAACAGGGGCTCAGTACTTC
cdr3_aa: CATSNLRGKTGAQYF

clone_size: .
j_call: TRBJ1-2
d_call: .
v_call: TRBV7-7
cdr3_nt: TGTGCCAGCAGCTTACAGGCAGCCGATAACTATGGCTACACCTTC
cdr3_aa: CASSLQAADNYGYTF

clone_size: .
j_call: TRBJ2-7
d_call: .
v_call: TRBV6-5
cdr3_nt: TGTGCCAGCAGCTATGACACGTCCTACGAGCAGTACTTC
cdr3_aa: CASSYDTSYEQYF

clone_size: .
j_call: TRBJ2-2
d_call: TRBD2
v_call: TRBV5-6
cdr3_nt: TGTGCCAGTACCATTAGCGGGATGTACACCGGGGAGCTGTTTTTT
cdr3_aa: CASTISGMYTGELFF

clone_size: .
j_call: TRBJ1-5
d_call: .
v_call: TRBV9
cdr3_nt: TGTGCCAGCAGCGAGCGGGGGGATCAGCCCCAGCATTTT
cdr3_aa: CASSERGDQPQHF

clone_size: .
j_call: TRBJ2-7
d_call: .
v_call: TRBV28
cdr3_nt: TGTGCCAGCAGTCCTCAGATTGGGGCCGAGCAGTACTTC
cdr3_aa: CASSPQIGAEQYF

clone_size: .
j_call: TRBJ1-4
d_call: TRBD1
v_call: TRBV7-9
cdr3_nt: TGTGCCAGCAGCACCGGGACAGGGACTGAAAAACTGTTTTTT
cdr3_aa: CASSTGTGTEKLFF

clone_size: .
j_call: TRBJ2-7
d_call: TRBD2
v_call: TRBV29-1
cdr3_nt: TGCAGCGTCCTAGGCGGGGGAACATACGAGCAGTACTTC
cdr3_aa: CSVLGGGTYEQYF

clone_size: .
j_call: TRBJ1-5
d_call: .
v_call: TRBV2
cdr3_nt: TGTGCCAGCAGCCAGGCAGGTAGCAATCAGCCCCAGCATTTT
cdr3_aa: CASSQAGSNQPQHF

clone_size: once
j_call: TRBJ2-1
d_call: TRBD2
v_call: TRBV3-1/TRBV3-2
cdr3_nt: TGTGCCAGCAGCGCGCTAGCGGGAGGGCTCAATGAGCAGTTCTTC
cdr3_aa: CASSALAGGLNEQFF

clone_size: .
j_call: TRBJ2-1
d_call: .
v_call: TRBV5-5
cdr3_nt: TGTGCCAGCAGCCTAGCGCTTAACAATGAGCAGTTCTTC
cdr3_aa: CASSLALNNEQFF

clone_size: .
j_call: TRBJ1-2
d_call: TRBD1
v_call: TRBV5-5
cdr3_nt: TGTGCCAGCAGCTTGGGGACTGGGACAGCATATGGCTACACCTTC
cdr3_aa: CASSLGTGTAYGYTF

clone_size: .
j_call: TRBJ2-5
d_call: .
v_call: TRBV12-3/TRBV12-4
cdr3_nt: TGTGCCAGCGGGGGGGGGCCGGAGACCCAGTACTTC
cdr3_aa: CASGGGPETQYF

clone_size: .
j_call: TRBJ1-5
d_call: TRBD1
v_call: TRBV27
cdr3_nt: TGTGCCAGCGGGTCCGGGACAGGGTCATTAAATCAGCCCCAGCATTTT
cdr3_aa: CASGSGTGSLNQPQHF

clone_size: few
j_call: TRBJ1-1
d_call: TRBD1
v_call: TRBV6-5
cdr3_nt: TGTGCCAGCACCCGGACAGGGGGGAACACTGAAGCTTTCTTT
cdr3_aa: CASTRTGGNTEAFF

clone_size: .
j_call: TRBJ2-7
d_call: .
v_call: TRBV11-3
cdr3_nt: TGTGCCAGCAGCTTCGCCCACGACACAACCTACGAGCAGTACTTC
cdr3_aa: CASSFAHDTTYEQYF

clone_size: .
j_call: TRBJ2-3
d_call: .
v_call: TRBV28
cdr3_nt: TGTGCCAGCAGTTTGGGGGGAAGCACAGATACGCAGTATTTT
cdr3_aa: CASSLGGSTDTQYF

clone_size: .
j_call: TRBJ1-6
d_call: .
v_call: TRBV28
cdr3_nt: TGTGCCAGCAGTTTAACGAGGGGCGGGGCCCGGGATAATAATTCACCCCTCCACTTT
cdr3_aa: CASSLTRGGARDNNSPLHF

clone_size: once
j_call: TRBJ2-1
d_call: .
v_call: TRBV7-7
cdr3_nt: TGTGCTAGCAGCTTAGACGTTTCCAGGGACAATGAGCAGTTCTTC
cdr3_aa: CASSLDVSRDNEQFF

clone_size: .
j_call: TRBJ2-5
d_call: TRBD1
v_call: TRBV5-1
cdr3_nt: TGCGCCAGCTTCCAGGATCCGACAGGGGTGGAAGAGACCCAGTACTTC
cdr3_aa: CASFQDPTGVEETQYF

clone_size: .
j_call: TRBJ2-4
d_call: TRBD2
v_call: TRBV4-3
cdr3_nt: TGCGCCAGCAGCCAAGAGGGACTAGCGGAAAACATTCAGTACTTC
cdr3_aa: CASSQEGLAENIQYF

clone_size: .
j_call: TRBJ2-7
d_call: .
v_call: TRBV6-6
cdr3_nt: TGTGCCAGCAGTTACTCGGTCTCGACGGGGGAGCAGTACTTC
cdr3_aa: CASSYSVSTGEQYF

clone_size: .
j_call: TRBJ1-6
d_call: .
v_call: TRBV6-6
cdr3_nt: TGTGCCAGCAGTTACTTATCAGGGCCGCAAAATTCACCCCTCCACTTT
cdr3_aa: CASSYLSGPQNSPLHF

clone_size: .
j_call: TRBJ1-1
d_call: .
v_call: TRBV5-4
cdr3_nt: TGTGCCAGCAGCTTTAGAGCAGGGAACACTGAAGCTTTCTTT
cdr3_aa: CASSFRAGNTEAFF